Presented here are 8 T cell receptor beta chains from one specimen sequenced in a study of blood T cells in healthy people across ages. For the second PCR, which ran for roughly 6 to 12 cycles, a sample-barcoded 5' primer and a J-beta primer mix were used. In TCRdb, the 5' RACE reads were re-called with MiXCR into one record per CDR3 protein. The sample has hundreds of thousands of distinct CDR3 sequences; 52% are singletons. The sequencing sample was made of blood. Receptors originate from a man between 60 and 70 years old in good health.

V is TRBV20-1 and J is TRBJ2-4, with TRBD1 matching 8 bases. The CDR3 is made up of 13 amino acids. The germline CDR1 and CDR2 sequences are DFQATT and SNEGSKA (reference sequence). CDR3 nucleotides: TGCAGCGCCAGGGGGCTGGCCAAAAACATTCAGTACTTC. Translated, it gives CSARGLAKNIQYF.

This clonotype was observed a handful of times. The chain has TRBV20-1 and TRBJ2-4, with 7 bases aligning to TRBD1. The CDR3 extends over 14 amino acids. With 6 bases clipped from V and 1 base from J, the junction kept 6 bases outside the gene matches. Germline-derived CDR1 and CDR2 are DFQATT and SNEGSKA (reference sequence). This CDR3 is CSAPTGAAKNIQYF. Written as DNA, the CDR3 is TGCAGTGCCCCAACAGGGGCTGCCAAAAACATTCAGTACTTC.

Ten or more counts support this clonotype. The gene calls are TRBV4-3 and TRBJ2-1; TRBD2 might be the D (6 bases). The CDR3 loop spans 14 amino acids. V lost 4 bases and J lost 7, with 14 bases in between. CDR1 and CDR2 from the germline V gene are LGHNA and YSLEER. The chain's CDR3 is CASSRGGAWNEQFF. The CDR3, as DNA: TGCGCCAGCAGCCGTGGCGGGGCGTGGAATGAGCAGTTCTTC.

There are a few counts of this clonotype. The rearrangement links TRBV29-1 to TRBJ2-3, with 7 bases fitting TRBD2. The CDR3 sequence is 15 residues long. The V and J ends lost 3 bases and 0 bases, in that order; junction bases with no gene match: 6. CDR1 and CDR2 from the germline V gene are SQVTM and ANQGSEA. CDR3 loop: CSVDGLDLSTDTQYF. The CDR3 DNA sequence: TGCAGCGTTGACGGACTAGACCTTAGCACAGATACGCAGTATTTT.

The rearrangement uses TRBV28 and TRBJ1-4; D uncertain. This CDR3 has 14 amino acids. CDR1 and CDR2 (germline): MDHEN, SYDVKM. Trimming took off 7 bases at V and 5 bases at J, with 14 bases between the two ends. The CDR3 loop is CASTLTPRNEKLFF. The CDR3 region has the DNA TGTGCCAGCACCCTGACCCCCCGGAATGAAAAACTGTTTTTT.

V usage is TRBV19 and J usage is TRBJ2-3; no clear D gene. The length of the CDR3 is 10 residues. Trimming shortened V by 5 bases and J by 13 bases, and 10 bases separated the two germline ends. CDR1 and CDR2 from the germline V gene are LNHDA and SQIVND (reference sequence). The CDR3 DNA reads as TGTGCCAGTAGTCGTCCCATGGAGTATTTT. It specifies CASSRPMEYF.

This clonotype came up once. This sequence joins TRBV6-2 or TRBV6-3 and TRBJ2-7; 12 bases are a match to TRBD2. The length of the CDR3 is 17 residues. V shed 4 bases and J 0 bases; nucleotides not matched to a gene: 7. CDR1 is MNHEY, CDR2 SVGEGT, per germline. The CDR3 loop reads CASSSFTSGRISYEQYF. The DNA for the CDR3 is TGTGCCAGCAGTTCCTTTACTAGCGGGAGGATCTCCTACGAGCAGTACTTC.

This clonotype was detected once. The chain joins TRBV12-3 or TRBV12-4 to TRBJ2-3; the match to TRBD2 covers 10 bases. CDR3 length equals 15 residues. The V gene end was trimmed by 8 bases and the J gene end by 6 bases; junction bases not matched to a gene: 11. The CDR3 nucleotides are TGTGCCAGCCGGGAGGAGCGGGGGGGCAGGGATACGCAGTATTTT. It is translated as CASREERGGRDTQYF.